Sequencing of this T cell receptor beta chain was carried out in a study of blood T cells in healthy people across ages. As regards this clonotype: What it recognizes is unknown. The junction shows a germline mismatch at one end, possibly a read error.

Primers used in a second PCR of about 6 to 11 cycles were a sample-barcoded 5' primer and a J-beta primer mix. A template-switch adaptor containing 12 random nucleotides labeled each cDNA molecule. MiXCR, run by TCRdb on the 5' RACE reads, gives a single entry per CDR3 protein. The sample contains approximately 730,000 distinct CDR3 sequences, 35% to 45% of which appear only once. Germline CDR1 is SGHRS and CDR2 is YFSETQ. The CDR3 has 15 amino acids. Whole-study results and caveats: There were more naive CD4+ cells and higher diversity in long-lived donors than in aged donors. While age rose, TCR beta diversity per million T cells dropped in a roughly linear way.

This TCR came from a woman aged 60-75 years in good health. Sequencing was done on a sample of blood. The chain links TRBV5-1 to TRBJ1-1, with D unclear. The CDR3 DNA follows: TGCGCCGGCAGCGCCTCTGGTGGGCCGGGCACTGAAGCTTTCTTT. Encoded protein: CAGSASGGPGTEAFF. Full variable domain (remainder filled in from reference TRBV5-1 and TRBJ1-1): KAGVTQTPRYLIKTRGQQVTLSCSPISGHRSVSWYQQTPGQGLQFLFEYFSETQRNKGNFPGRFSGRQFSNSRSEMNVSTLELGDSALYLCAGSASGGPGTEAFFGQGTRLTVV.